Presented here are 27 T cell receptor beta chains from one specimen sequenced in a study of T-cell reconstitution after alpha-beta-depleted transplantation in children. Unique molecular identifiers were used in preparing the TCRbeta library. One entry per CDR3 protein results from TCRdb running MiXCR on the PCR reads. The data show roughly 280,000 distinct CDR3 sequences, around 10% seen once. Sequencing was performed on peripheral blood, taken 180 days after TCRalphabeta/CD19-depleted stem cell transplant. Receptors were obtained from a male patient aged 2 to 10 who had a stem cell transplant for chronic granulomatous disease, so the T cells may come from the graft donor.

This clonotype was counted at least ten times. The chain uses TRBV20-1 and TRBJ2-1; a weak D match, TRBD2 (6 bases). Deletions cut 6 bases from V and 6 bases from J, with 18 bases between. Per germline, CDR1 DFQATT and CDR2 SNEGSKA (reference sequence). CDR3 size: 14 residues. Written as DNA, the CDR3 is TGCAGTGCCACCCGGAGGACTAAGGGCAATGAGCAGTTCTTC. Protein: CSATRRTKGNEQFF.

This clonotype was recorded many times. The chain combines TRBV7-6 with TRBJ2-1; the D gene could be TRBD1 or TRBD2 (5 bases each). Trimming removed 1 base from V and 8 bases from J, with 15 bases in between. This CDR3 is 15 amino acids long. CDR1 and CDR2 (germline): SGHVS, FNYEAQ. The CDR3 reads CASSLVVGVWDEQFF. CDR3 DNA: TGTGCCAGCAGCTTAGTGGTGGGGGTATGGGATGAGCAGTTCTTC.

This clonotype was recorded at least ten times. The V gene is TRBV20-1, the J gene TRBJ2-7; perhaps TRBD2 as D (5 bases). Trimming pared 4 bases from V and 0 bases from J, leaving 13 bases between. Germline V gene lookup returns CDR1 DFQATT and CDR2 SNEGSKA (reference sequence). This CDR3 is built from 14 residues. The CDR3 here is CSAISVSDSYEQYF. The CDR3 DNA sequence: TGCAGTGCTATCAGCGTTAGCGACTCCTACGAGCAGTACTTC.

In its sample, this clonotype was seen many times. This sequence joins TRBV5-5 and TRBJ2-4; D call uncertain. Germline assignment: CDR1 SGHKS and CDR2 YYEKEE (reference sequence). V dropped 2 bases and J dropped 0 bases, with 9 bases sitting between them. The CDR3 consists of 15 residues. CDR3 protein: CASSLSVPAKNIQYF. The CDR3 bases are TGTGCCAGCAGCTTATCGGTCCCAGCCAAAAACATTCAGTACTTC.

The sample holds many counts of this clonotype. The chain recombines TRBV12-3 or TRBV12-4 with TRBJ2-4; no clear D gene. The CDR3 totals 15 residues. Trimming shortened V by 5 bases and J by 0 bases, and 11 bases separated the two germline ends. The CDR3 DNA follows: TGTGCCAGCAGTCTCAAGACGGTAGCCAAAAACATTCAGTACTTC. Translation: CASSLKTVAKNIQYF.

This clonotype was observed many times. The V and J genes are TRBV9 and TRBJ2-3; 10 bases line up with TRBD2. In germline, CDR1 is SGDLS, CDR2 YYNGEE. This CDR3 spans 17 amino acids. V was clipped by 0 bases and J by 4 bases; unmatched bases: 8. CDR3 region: CASSVELAGVRADTQYF. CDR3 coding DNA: TGTGCCAGCAGCGTAGAGCTAGCGGGAGTTCGCGCAGATACGCAGTATTTT.

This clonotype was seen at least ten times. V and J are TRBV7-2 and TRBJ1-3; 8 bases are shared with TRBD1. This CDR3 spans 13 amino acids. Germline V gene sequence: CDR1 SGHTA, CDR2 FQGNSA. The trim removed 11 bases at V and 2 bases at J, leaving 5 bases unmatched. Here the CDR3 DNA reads TGTGCCGTCCAGGGGGCGGCTGGAAACACCATATATTTT. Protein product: CAVQGAAGNTIYF.

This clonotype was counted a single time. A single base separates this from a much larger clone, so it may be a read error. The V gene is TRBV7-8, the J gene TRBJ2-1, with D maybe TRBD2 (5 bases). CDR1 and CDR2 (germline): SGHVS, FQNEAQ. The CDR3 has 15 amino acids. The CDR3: CASSLEDRGHNEQLF. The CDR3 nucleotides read TGTGCCAGCAGCTTAGAGGATAGAGGGCACAATGAGCAGCTCTTC.

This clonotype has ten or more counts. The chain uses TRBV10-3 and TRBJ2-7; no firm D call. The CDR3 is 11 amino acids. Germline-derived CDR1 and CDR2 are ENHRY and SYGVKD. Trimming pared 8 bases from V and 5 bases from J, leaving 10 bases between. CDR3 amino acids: CAISTRDEQYF. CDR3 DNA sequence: TGTGCCATCTCAACACGGGACGAGCAGTACTTC.

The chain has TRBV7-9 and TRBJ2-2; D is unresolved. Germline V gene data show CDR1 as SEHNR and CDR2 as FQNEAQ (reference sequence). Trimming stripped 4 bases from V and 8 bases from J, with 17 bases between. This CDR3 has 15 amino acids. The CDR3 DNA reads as TGTGCCAGCAGCTCCCTCCCGAGATTCATTGGGGAGCTGTTTTTT. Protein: CASSSLPRFIGELFF. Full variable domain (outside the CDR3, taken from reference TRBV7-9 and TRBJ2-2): DTGVSQNPRHKITKRGQNVTFRCDPISEHNRLYWYRQTLGQGPEFLTYFQNEAQLEKSRLLSDRFSAERPKGSFSTLEIQRTEQGDSAMYLCASSSLPRFIGELFFGEGSRLTVL.

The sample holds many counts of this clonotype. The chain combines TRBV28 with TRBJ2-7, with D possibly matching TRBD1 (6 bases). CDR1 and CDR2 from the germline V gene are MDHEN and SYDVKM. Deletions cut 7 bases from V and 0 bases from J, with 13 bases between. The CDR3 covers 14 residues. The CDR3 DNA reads TGTGCCAGCATCACAGACAGGACCTCCTACGAGCAGTACTTC. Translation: CASITDRTSYEQYF.

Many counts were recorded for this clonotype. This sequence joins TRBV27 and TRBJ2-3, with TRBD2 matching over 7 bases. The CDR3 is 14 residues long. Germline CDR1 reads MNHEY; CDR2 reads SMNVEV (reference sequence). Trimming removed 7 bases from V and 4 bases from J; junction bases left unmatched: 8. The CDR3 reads CASNPPGGSDTQYF. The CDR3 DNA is TGTGCCAGCAACCCTCCCGGGGGGTCAGATACGCAGTATTTT.

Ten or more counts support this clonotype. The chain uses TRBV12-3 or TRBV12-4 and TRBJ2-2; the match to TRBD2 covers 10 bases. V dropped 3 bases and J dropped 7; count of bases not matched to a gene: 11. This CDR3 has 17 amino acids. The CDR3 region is CASSFKASGSVSGELFF. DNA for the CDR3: TGTGCCAGCAGTTTCAAAGCTAGCGGGAGTGTGAGCGGGGAGCTGTTTTTT.

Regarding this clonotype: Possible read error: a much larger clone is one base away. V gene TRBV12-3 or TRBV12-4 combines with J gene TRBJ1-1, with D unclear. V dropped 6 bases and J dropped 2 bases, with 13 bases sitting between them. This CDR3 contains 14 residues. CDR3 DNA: TGTGCCAGCAGCCGTAGAGATCTAAACACTGAAGCTTTCTTT. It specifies CASSRRDLNTEAFF.

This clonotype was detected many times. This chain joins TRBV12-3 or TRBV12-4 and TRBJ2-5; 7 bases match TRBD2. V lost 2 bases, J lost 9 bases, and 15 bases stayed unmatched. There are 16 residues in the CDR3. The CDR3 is CASSLRAGPSRGAQYF. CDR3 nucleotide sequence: TGTGCCAGCAGTTTAAGAGCGGGGCCATCCCGGGGGGCCCAGTACTTC.

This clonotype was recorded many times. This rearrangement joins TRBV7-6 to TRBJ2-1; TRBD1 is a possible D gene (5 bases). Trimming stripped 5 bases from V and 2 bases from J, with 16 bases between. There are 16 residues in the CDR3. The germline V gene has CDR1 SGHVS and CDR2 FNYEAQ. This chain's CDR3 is CASSGAAGKAYNEQFF. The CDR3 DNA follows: TGTGCCAGCAGCGGAGCCGCAGGGAAAGCCTACAATGAGCAGTTCTTC.

Here the CDR3 reads CASSPQGRETAKNIQYF. The CDR3 DNA sequence: TGCGCCAGCAGTCCCCAAGGCAGGGAAACAGCCAAAAACATTCAGTACTTC. The chain has TRBV23-1 and TRBJ2-4; possibly TRBD1 for D (5 bases). TRBV23-1 is filed as an ORF, its function uncertain. The CDR3 length is 17 residues. V gave up 4 bases and J gave up 0 bases, with 16 bases separating them.

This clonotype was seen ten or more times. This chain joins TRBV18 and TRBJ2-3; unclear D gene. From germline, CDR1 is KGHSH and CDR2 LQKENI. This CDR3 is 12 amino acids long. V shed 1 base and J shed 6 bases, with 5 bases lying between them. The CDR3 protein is CASSPQEDTQYF. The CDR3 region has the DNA TGTGCCAGCTCACCACAAGAGGATACGCAGTATTTT.

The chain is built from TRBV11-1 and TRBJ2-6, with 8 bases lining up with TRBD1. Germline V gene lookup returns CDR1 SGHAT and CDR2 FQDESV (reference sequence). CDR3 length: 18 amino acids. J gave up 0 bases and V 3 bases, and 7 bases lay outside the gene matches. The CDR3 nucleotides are TGTGCCAGCAGCTTCTACAGGGGGGTTAGCTCTGGGGCCAACGTCCTGACTTTC. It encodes CASSFYRGVSSGANVLTF.

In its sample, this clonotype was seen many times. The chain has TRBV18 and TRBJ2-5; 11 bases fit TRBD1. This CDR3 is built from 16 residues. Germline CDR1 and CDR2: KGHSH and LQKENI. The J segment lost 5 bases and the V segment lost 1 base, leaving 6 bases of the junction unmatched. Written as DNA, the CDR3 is TGTGCCAGCTCACCACGGACAGGGGGCTATTTTGAGACCCAGTACTTC. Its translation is CASSPRTGGYFETQYF.

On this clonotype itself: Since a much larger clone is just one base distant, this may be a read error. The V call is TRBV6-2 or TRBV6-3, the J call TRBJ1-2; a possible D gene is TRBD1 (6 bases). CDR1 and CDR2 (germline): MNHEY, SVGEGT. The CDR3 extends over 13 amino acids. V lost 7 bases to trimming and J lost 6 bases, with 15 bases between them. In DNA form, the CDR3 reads TGTGCCAGCACCGAGGACAGTTACCATGGCTACACCTTC. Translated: CASTEDSYHGYTF.

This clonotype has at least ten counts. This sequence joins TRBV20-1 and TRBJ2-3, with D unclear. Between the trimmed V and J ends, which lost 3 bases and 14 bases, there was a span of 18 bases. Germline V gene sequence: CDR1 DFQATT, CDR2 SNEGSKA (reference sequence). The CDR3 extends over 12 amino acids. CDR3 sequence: CSASRTDADRYF. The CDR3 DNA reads TGCAGTGCTAGTAGGACGGACGCAGATCGGTATTTT.

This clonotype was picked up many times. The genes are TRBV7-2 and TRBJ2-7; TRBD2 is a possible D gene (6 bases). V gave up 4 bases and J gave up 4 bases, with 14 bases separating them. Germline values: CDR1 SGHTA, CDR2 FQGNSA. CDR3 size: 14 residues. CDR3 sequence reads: CASSSRETTYEQYF. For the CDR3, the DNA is TGTGCCAGCAGCTCCCGGGAGACTACATACGAGCAGTACTTC. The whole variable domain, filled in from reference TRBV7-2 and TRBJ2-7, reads GAGVSQSPSNKVTEKGKDVELRCDPISGHTALYWYRQSLGQGLEFLIYFQGNSAPDKSGLPSDRFSAERTGGSVSTLTIQRTQQEDSAVYLCASSSRETTYEQYFGPGTRLTVT.

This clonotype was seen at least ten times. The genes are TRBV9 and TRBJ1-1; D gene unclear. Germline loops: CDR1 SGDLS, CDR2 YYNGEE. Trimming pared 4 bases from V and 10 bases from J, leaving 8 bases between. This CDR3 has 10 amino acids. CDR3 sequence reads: CASSPKSAFF. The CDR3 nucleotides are TGTGCCAGCAGCCCAAAATCAGCTTTCTTT.

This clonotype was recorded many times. The CDR3 is CASSPQPHKETIYF. Here the CDR3 DNA reads TGTGCCAGCAGTCCCCAGCCACACAAGGAGACCATATATTTT. The rearrangement uses TRBV6-5 and TRBJ1-3; D gene uncertain. CDR3 length: 14 residues. V lost 5 bases and J lost 10, with 18 bases in between. Germline loops: CDR1 MNHEY, CDR2 SVGAGI.

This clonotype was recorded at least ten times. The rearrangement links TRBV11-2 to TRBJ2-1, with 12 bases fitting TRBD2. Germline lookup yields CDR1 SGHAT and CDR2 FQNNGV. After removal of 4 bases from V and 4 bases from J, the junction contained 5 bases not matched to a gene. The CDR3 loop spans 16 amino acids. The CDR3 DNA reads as TGTGCCAGCAGCTCCCAGACTAGCGGGAGTTACAATGAGCAGTTCTTC. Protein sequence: CASSSQTSGSYNEQFF.

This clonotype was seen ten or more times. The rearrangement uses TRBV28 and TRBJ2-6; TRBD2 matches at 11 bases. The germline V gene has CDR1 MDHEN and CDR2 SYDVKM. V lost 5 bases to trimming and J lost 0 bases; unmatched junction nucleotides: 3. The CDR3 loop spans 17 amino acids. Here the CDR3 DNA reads TGTGCCAGCAGTCCCGGGACTAGCGGCTCTGGGGCCAACGTCCTGACTTTC. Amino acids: CASSPGTSGSGANVLTF.